Following are 5 T cell receptor beta chains from one sample sequenced in a study of response to subunit inactivated influenza vaccine (dated by TCRdb to the late 2010s). Library creation used RT-PCR. Sequencing instrument: Illumina HiSeq 2500. The public reads were quality trimmed at Q25 with fastp and then assembled into clones with MiXCR by TCRdb, keeping productive beta chains. CDR3 protein sequences are deduplicated, and each keeps its most common genes and DNA. This sample holds around 790,000 distinct CDR3 sequences; about 20% were observed only once. The top ten hold 10% to 13% of the sample. Sequencing was performed on PBMCs from blood, taken about 5 days after vaccination. The origin of the receptors is a man in his forties or fifties who received an inactivated influenza vaccine. Donor details come from another sample of the same person, matched by shared clones.

This clonotype was recorded a few times. V and J are TRBV11-2 and TRBJ1-6; TRBD1 is a possible D gene (6 bases). The CDR3 is made up of 18 amino acids. Per the germline V gene, CDR1 is SGHAT and CDR2 is FQNNGV. The V and J ends lost 2 bases and 0 bases respectively, with 14 bases between them. CDR3 protein: CASSLKYEGGSYNSPLHF. The CDR3 DNA follows: TGTGCCAGCAGCTTAAAATACGAAGGGGGCTCCTATAATTCACCCCTCCACTTT.

The J gene is TRBJ2-5, the V gene TRBV6-2 or TRBV6-3, with TRBD1 matching over 7 bases. CDR3 length equals 13 residues. Unmatched junction bases numbered 3, after V lost 6 bases and J lost 2 bases. Germline CDR1 MNHEY, CDR2 SVGEGT. CDR3 DNA: TGTGCCAGCAGGACAGGGCCTCAAGAGACCCAGTACTTC. It translates to CASRTGPQETQYF.

The chain has TRBV25-1 and TRBJ2-5; 10 bases are shared with TRBD2. Germline CDR1 and CDR2: MGHDK and SYGVNS. The V gene end was trimmed by 3 bases and the J gene end by 3 bases; junction bases not matched to a gene: 13. The CDR3 has 18 residues. The DNA of the CDR3 is TGTGCCAGCAGTGACAGGGCAGAATGGCTAGCGGGGGAAGAGACCCAGTACTTC. It translates to CASSDRAEWLAGEETQYF.

This clonotype came up a few times. This chain joins TRBV28 and TRBJ2-7, with 7 bases aligning to TRBD2. The ends lost 2 bases at V and 6 bases at J; junction bases unmatched: 13. Germline V CDR1 and CDR2: MDHEN, SYDVKM. CDR3 length equals 16 residues. CDR3 protein: CASSLTGGGVSSEQYF. CDR3 nucleotides: TGTGCCAGCAGTTTAACAGGCGGGGGTGTGTCTTCCGAGCAGTACTTC.

This clonotype was picked up a small number of times. The chain employs TRBV5-1 and TRBJ1-1; D is undetermined. Germline V gene data show CDR1 as SGHRS and CDR2 as YFSETQ. The CDR3 length is 14 residues. Between the trimmed V and J ends, which lost 0 bases and 4 bases, there was a span of 10 bases. CDR3 DNA: TGCGCCAGCAGCTTGGCCATTGGGGTCACTGAAGCTTTCTTT. Its protein is CASSLAIGVTEAFF.